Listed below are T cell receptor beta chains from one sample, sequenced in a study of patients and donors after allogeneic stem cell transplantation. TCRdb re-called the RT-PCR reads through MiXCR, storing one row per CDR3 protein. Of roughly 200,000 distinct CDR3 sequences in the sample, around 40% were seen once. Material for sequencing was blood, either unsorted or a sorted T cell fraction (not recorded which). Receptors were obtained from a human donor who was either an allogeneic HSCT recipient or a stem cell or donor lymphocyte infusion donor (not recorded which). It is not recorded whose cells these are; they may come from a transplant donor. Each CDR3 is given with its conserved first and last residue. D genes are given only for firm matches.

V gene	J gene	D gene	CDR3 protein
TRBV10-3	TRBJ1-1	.	CAISESHTEAFF
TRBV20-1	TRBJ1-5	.	CSTGRNQPQHF
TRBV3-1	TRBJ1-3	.	CASSQAGDNTIYF
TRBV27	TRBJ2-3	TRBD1	CASSVQGADTQYF
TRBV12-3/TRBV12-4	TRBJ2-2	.	CASSPRPGTGELFF
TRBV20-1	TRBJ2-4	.	CSAPRRGAGVAKNIQYF
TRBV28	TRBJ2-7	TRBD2	CASRTTSSEQYF
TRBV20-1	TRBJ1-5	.	CSATLPRGVSQPQHF
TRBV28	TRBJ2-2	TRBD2	CASSLGLAGAYTGELFF
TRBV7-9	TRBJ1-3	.	CASSPQRGLGAGNTIYF
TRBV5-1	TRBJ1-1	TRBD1	CASSSKGAMNTEAFF
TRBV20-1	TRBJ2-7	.	CSARSQGHEQYF
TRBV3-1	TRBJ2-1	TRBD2	CASSQLRLAPLGNEQFF
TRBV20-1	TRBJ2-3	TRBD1	CSAHRDRGDTQYF
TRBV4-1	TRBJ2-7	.	CASSQVQGFNEQYF
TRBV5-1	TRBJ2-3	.	CASSEGHPEPDTQYF
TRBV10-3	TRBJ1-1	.	CAISETLGLNTEAFF
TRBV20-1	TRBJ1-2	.	CSARVPANYGYTF
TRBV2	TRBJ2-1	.	CARFSGGLKFGEQFF
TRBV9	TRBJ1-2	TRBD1	CASSGTGQGTSNYGYTF
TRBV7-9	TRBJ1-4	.	CASSLLPPGTNEKLFF
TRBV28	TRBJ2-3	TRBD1	CASTGTGRDTQYF
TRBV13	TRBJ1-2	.	CASTSDSLGGYTF
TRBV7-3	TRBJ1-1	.	CASSPTRDTEAFF
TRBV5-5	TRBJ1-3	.	CASSFVEFLSSGNTIYF
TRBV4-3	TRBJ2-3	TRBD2	CASSQAWRLAGSTDTQYF
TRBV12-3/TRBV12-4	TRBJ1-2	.	CASSFTPDSYYGYTF
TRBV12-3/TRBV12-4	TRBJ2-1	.	CASSDSSNSYNEQFF
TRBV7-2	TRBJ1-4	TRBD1	CASSILRDSLATNEKLFF
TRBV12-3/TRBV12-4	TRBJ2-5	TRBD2	CASRGGQETQYF
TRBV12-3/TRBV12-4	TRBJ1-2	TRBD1	CASSFRGTANYGYTF
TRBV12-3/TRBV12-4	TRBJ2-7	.	CASSRSRYEQYF
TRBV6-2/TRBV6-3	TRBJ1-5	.	CASSYRDSNQPQHF
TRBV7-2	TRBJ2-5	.	CASRFQETQYF
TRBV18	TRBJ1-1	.	CASSPGFEAFF
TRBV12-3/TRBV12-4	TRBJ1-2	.	CASSSYTGFGYTF
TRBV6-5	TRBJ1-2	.	CASSTWGGASNYGYTF
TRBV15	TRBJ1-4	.	CATSRDYVLTNEKLFF
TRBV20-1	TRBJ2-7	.	CSARSGTYYEQYF
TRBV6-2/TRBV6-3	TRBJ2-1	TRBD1	CASSYSRGTGINEQFF
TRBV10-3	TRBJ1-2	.	CAVLTDNYGYTF
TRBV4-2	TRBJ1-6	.	CASSQEGRGHSPLHF